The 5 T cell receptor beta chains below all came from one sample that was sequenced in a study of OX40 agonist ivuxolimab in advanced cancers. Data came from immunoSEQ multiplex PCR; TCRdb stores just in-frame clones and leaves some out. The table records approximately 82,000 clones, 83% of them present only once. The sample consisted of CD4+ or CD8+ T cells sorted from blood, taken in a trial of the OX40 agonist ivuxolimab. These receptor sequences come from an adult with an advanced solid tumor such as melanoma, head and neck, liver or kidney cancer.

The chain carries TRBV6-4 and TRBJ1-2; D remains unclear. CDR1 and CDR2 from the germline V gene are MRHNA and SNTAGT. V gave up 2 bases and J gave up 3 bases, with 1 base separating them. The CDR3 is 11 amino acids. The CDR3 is CASSDDYGYTF. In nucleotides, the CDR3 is TGTGCCAGCAGTGACGACTATGGCTACACCTTC.

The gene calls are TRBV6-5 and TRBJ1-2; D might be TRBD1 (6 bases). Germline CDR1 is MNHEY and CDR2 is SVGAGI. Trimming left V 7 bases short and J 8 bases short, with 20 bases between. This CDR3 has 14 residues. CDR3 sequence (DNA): TGTGCCAGCACACCGAGAGGGGGGTTAAGAGGCTACACCTTC. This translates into CASTPRGGLRGYTF.

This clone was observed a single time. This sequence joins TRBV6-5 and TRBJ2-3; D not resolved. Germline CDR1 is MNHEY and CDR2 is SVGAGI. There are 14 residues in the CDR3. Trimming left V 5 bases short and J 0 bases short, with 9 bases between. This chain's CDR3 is CASSQMGSTDTQYF. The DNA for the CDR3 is TGTGCCAGCAGTCAGATGGGGAGCACAGATACGCAGTATTTT.

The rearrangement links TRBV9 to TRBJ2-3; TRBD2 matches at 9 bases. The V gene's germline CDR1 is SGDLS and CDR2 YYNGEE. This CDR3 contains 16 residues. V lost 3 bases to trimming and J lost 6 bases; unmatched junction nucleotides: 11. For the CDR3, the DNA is TGTGCCAGCAGCGGAAACGTGCGGGGGGGTGGTGATACGCAGTATTTT. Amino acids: CASSGNVRGGGDTQYF.

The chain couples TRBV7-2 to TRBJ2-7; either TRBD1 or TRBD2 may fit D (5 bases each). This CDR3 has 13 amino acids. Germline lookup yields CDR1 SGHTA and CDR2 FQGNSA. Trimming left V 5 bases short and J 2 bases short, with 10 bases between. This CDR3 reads CASSRSGPYEQYF. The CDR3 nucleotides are TGTGCCAGCAGCAGATCGGGGCCCTACGAGCAGTACTTC. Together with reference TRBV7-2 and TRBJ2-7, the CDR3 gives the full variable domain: GAGVSQSPSNKVTEKGKDVELRCDPISGHTALYWYRQSLGQGLEFLIYFQGNSAPDKSGLPSDRFSAERTGGSVSTLTIQRTQQEDSAVYLCASSRSGPYEQYFGPGTRLTVT.